This T cell receptor (beta chain) was sequenced in a study of blood T cell repertoires in COVID-19. Whole-study context: Both acute and convalescent COVID-19 samples were obtained from the United States, Italy and Spain. Sources were T cells, B-cell-depleted T cells, or PBMCs; the material itself was cDNA or gDNA.

Two negative PCRs, clearance, or symptom resolution characterized the recovered Cohort 3 donors. CDR1 SGHVS and CDR2 FNYEAQ come from the germline V gene. The trim removed 4 bases at V and 0 bases at J, leaving 4 bases unmatched. This CDR3 has 15 residues. Libraries were prepared by immunoSEQ multiplex PCR; TCRdb keeps only in-frame clonotypes and omits some of them. Altogether 250,000 to 300,000 clones are present, approximately 85% being singletons, with the ten largest covering over 1.5%. The chain links TRBV7-6 to TRBJ2-3; 7 positions agree with TRBD2. The TCR comes from a woman aged 45-59 years who had recovered from COVID-19. The sequenced sample was PBMCs or T cells enriched from blood (not recorded which). CDR3: CASSSYSGSTDTQYF. CDR3 in DNA: TGTGCCAGCAGCTCCTATAGCGGGAGCACAGATACGCAGTATTTT. Full variable domain (rest looked up from reference TRBV7-6 and TRBJ2-3): GAGVSQSPRYKVTKRGQDVALRCDPISGHVSLYWYRQALGQGPEFLTYFNYEAQQDKSGLPNDRFSAERPEGSISTLTIQRTEQRDSAMYRCASSSYSGSTDTQYFGPGTRLTVL.